The 10 T cell receptor beta chains reported below all come from one sample, sequenced in a study of metastatic and nonmetastatic thyroid tumors. Patients were all untreated before their thyroid surgery. TCRdb used MiXCR to call clones anew from the PCR reads. The data show tens of thousands of clones, around 15% seen once. The sequencing input was blood. These receptor sequences come from a male donor with papillary thyroid cancer or a benign thyroid nodule (not recorded which). Some clones in this sample may be carry-over from other donors' samples.

There are a few counts of this clone. The rearrangement joins TRBV28 to TRBJ2-7; perhaps TRBD2 as D (5 bases). This CDR3 has 14 residues. The ends were cut back, 1 base at V and 5 bases at J, with 12 bases in the middle. The germline V gene encodes CDR1 MDHEN and CDR2 SYDVKM. For the CDR3, the DNA is TGTGCCAGCAGTTTATCCGGGGTTTTCAACGAGCAGTACTTC. This encodes CASSLSGVFNEQYF.

This clone was counted many times. The V and J genes are TRBV20-1 and TRBJ2-1; D may match TRBD1 or TRBD2 (5 bases each). Germline V gene lookup returns CDR1 DFQATT and CDR2 SNEGSKA (reference sequence). V was shortened by 2 bases and J by 6 bases, with 8 bases between the two germline ends. The length of the CDR3 is 12 residues. CDR3 sequence: CSARWGFNEQFF. The DNA of the CDR3 is TGCAGTGCTAGATGGGGGTTCAATGAGCAGTTCTTC.

This clone has a count of ten or more. The chain recombines TRBV2 with TRBJ1-5, with TRBD1 matching over 9 bases. V shed 5 bases and J 4 bases; nucleotides not matched to a gene: 12. The CDR3 has 17 amino acids. The germline V gene encodes CDR1 SNHLY and CDR2 FYNNEI. The CDR3 DNA sequence: TGTGCCAGCAGTCCCGGGACAGGGTTGGGACAAAATCAGCCCCAGCATTTT. It codes for CASSPGTGLGQNQPQHF.

Of note for this clone: A much larger clone is a single base away; this may be a read error. The V gene is TRBV11-1, the J gene TRBJ1-1; possible D gene TRBD1, 5 bases. CDR3 size: 17 residues. Germline V gene data show CDR1 as SGHAT and CDR2 as FQDESV (reference sequence). Deletions cut 2 bases from V and 1 base from J, with 17 bases between. The CDR3 region is CASSLKGPTAPNTEAFF. For the CDR3, the DNA is TGTGCCAGCAGCTTAAAGGGACCCACCGCCCCGAACACTGAAGCTTTCTTT.

In this sample, this clone turned up many times. V usage is TRBV6-2 or TRBV6-3 and J usage is TRBJ2-2, with a weak D call TRBD2 (5 bases). With 7 bases removed from V and 4 bases from J, the gap between germline ends came to 16 bases. The CDR3 length is 15 residues. CDR1 and CDR2 from the germline V gene are MNHEY and SVGEGT. The CDR3 coding sequence is TGTGCCAGCAAGAAACTAGACCAGGTCACCGGGGAGCTGTTTTTT. Translated, it gives CASKKLDQVTGELFF.

This clone was found many times. The V call is TRBV7-3, the J call TRBJ1-5; 11 bases fit TRBD1. J gave up 0 bases and V 5 bases, and 6 bases lay outside the gene matches. Per the germline V gene, CDR1 is SGHTA and CDR2 is FQGTGA. CDR3 length equals 17 residues. The CDR3 is CASSPEDRGLSNQPQHF. In DNA form, the CDR3 reads TGTGCCAGCAGCCCAGAGGACAGGGGGCTTAGCAATCAGCCCCAGCATTTT. Using reference TRBV7-3 and TRBJ1-5 for the parts outside the CDR3, the full variable domain is GAGVSQTPSNKVTEKGKYVELRCDPISGHTALYWYRQSLGQGPEFLIYFQGTGAADDSGLPNDRFFAVRPEGSVSTLKIQRTERGDSAVYLCASSPEDRGLSNQPQHFGDGTRLSIL.

This clone has at least ten counts. This chain joins TRBV6-2 or TRBV6-3 and TRBJ2-2; D is unresolved. V lost 2 bases and J lost 6, with 10 bases in between. The CDR3 consists of 14 residues. The germline CDR1 and CDR2 sequences are MNHEY and SVGEGT. CDR3 sequence: CASSYVLLAGELFF. DNA of the CDR3: TGTGCCAGCAGTTACGTTTTGTTGGCCGGGGAGCTGTTTTTT.

This chain connects TRBV13 to TRBJ2-3, with 13 bases lining up with TRBD2. The CDR3 length is 14 residues. J lost 9 bases, V lost 3 bases, and 3 bases had no gene match. Germline values: CDR1 PRHDT, CDR2 FYEKMQ (reference sequence). CDR3 coding DNA: TGTGCCAGCAGCTTTACTAGCGGGGGGGGCACGCAGTATTTT. It codes for CASSFTSGGGTQYF. Variable domain in full (rest from reference TRBV13 and TRBJ2-3): AAGVIQSPRHLIKEKRETATLKCYPIPRHDTVYWYQQGPGQDPQFLISFYEKMQSDKGSIPDRFSAQQFSDYHSELNMSSLELGDSALYFCASSFTSGGGTQYFGPGTRLTVL.

This clone has only one observation. CDR3 bases: TGTGCCAGCAGCGTAGGACCGACTGGGGCCAACGTCCTGACTTTC. This encodes CASSVGPTGANVLTF. This chain joins TRBV9 and TRBJ2-6, with unresolved D. Germline CDR1 reads SGDLS; CDR2 reads YYNGEE. The length of the CDR3 is 15 residues. Trimming shortened V by 0 bases and J by 2 bases, and 6 bases separated the two germline ends.

This rearrangement joins TRBV12-3 or TRBV12-4 to TRBJ1-1, with 10 bases identical to TRBD1. There are 16 residues in the CDR3. V dropped 5 bases and J dropped 10; count of bases not matched to a gene: 16. For the CDR3, the DNA is TGTGCCAGCAGTCGCCAGCCGGGACAGGGGAGTAATGGAGCTTTCTTT. Translation gives CASSRQPGQGSNGAFF.